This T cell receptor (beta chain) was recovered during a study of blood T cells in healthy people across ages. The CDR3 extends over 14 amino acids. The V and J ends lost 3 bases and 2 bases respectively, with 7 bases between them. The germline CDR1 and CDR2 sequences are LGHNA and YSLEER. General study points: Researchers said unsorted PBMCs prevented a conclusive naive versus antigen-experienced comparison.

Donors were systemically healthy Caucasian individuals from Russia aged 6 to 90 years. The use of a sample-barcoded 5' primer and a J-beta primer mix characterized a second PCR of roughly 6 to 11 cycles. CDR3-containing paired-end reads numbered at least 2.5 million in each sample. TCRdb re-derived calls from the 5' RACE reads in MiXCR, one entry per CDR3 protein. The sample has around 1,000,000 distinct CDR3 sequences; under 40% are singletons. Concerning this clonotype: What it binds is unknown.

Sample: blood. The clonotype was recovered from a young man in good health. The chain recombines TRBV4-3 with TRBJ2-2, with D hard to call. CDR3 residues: CASSHDGNTGELFF. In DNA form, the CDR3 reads TGCGCCAGCAGCCACGACGGTAACACCGGGGAGCTGTTTTTT.